Listed below are T cell receptor beta chains from one sample, sequenced in a study of regulatory T cells in long-lasting Graves disease. TCRdb processed the multiplex PCR reads anew with MiXCR; each CDR3 protein has one entry. The table shows 200,000 to 250,000 distinct CDR3 sequences, with 20% to 25% occurring only once. The material was peripheral blood mononuclear cells (PBMCs), obtained at new diagnosis, from a patient treated with antithyroid drugs. The receptors here all came from a female donor with Graves disease. CDR3s include the opening cysteine and the closing phenylalanine or tryptophan. Each record gives: V gene, clone size, J gene, D gene, CDR3 protein, CDR3 DNA. A D gene is named only where the DNA matches it firmly. Expanded clones are given a class, and other clones once, few, many or no size at all.

TRBV15,many,TRBJ2-1,.,CATSRVMSEQFF,TGTGCCACCAGCAGAGTGATGAGTGAGCAGTTCTTC
TRBV7-2,many,TRBJ2-4,.,CASSPRSKNIQYF,TGTGCCAGCAGCCCCAGGAGTAAAAACATTCAGTACTTC
TRBV6-1,many,TRBJ2-7,TRBD1,CASSPDRAHEQYF,TGTGCCAGCAGTCCCGACAGGGCCCACGAGCAGTACTTC
TRBV29-1,.,TRBJ2-5,.,CSVRPTGETQYF,TGCAGCGTGCGCCCGACTGGGGAGACCCAGTACTTC
TRBV5-4,few,TRBJ2-1,.,CASSPSVGYEQFF,TGTGCCAGCAGCCCCTCCGTGGGCTATGAGCAGTTCTTC
TRBV20-1,many,TRBJ2-3,.,CSAKNSRGPDTQYF,TGCAGTGCTAAAAACAGTAGGGGCCCAGATACGCAGTATTTT
TRBV20-1,many,TRBJ2-3,.,CSASLSVNTDTQYF,TGCAGTGCCTCCCTCTCGGTGAACACAGATACGCAGTATTTT
TRBV4-1,.,TRBJ2-7,TRBD1,CASSQEGGLPGQGTPYEQYF,TGCGCCAGCAGCCAAGAAGGGGGCCTCCCGGGACAGGGAACCCCCTACGAGCAGTACTTC
TRBV11-2,many,TRBJ2-7,TRBD2,CASSQGSGLAGPYEQYF,TGCGCCAGCAGCCAAGGATCAGGACTAGCGGGGCCCTACGAGCAGTACTTC
TRBV7-2,.,TRBJ2-7,.,CASSMTGRSYEQYF,TGTGCCAGCAGCATGACCGGGAGATCCTACGAGCAGTACTTC
TRBV9,many,TRBJ2-7,.,CASSDAVTYEQYF,TGTGCCAGCAGCGACGCGGTGACTTACGAGCAGTACTTC